This is a list of T cell receptor beta chains from one sample in a study of blood T cell repertoires in COVID-19. Clones were read by immunoSEQ multiplex PCR, and TCRdb kept only the in-frame ones, dropping some. Here the sample spans fewer than 400,000 clones, approximately 87% being singletons. Input material: PBMCs or T cells enriched from blood (not recorded which). These receptor sequences come from a woman in her 50s who had recovered from COVID-19. Both conserved end residues are part of each CDR3. The D gene is left open where the match is weak.

v_gene,j_gene,d_gene,CDR3aa
TRBV7-9,TRBJ1-3,.,CASSSTKRGRDF
TRBV18,TRBJ2-7,.,CASSPPLTAAYEQYF
TRBV20-1,TRBJ1-1,.,CSASGEREAFF
TRBV5-1,TRBJ1-1,.,CASSNPHNTEAFF
TRBV7-9,TRBJ1-4,.,CASALLSDGEKLFF
TRBV12-3/TRBV12-4,TRBJ2-7,TRBD1,CASSGGLSYEQYF
TRBV7-9,TRBJ1-2,TRBD1,CAITSDRGQYGYTF
TRBV28,TRBJ1-2,.,CASRSRLSGYTF
TRBV11-3,TRBJ2-1,.,CASSFQFGATNEQFF
TRBV6-5,TRBJ2-7,.,CASSYSAGAIYEQYF
TRBV19,TRBJ1-5,.,CASSIGAGRVVKDQPQHF
TRBV5-5,TRBJ1-4,TRBD1,CASSYGTGYEKLFF
TRBV20-1,TRBJ1-2,.,CSASTGAGYTF
TRBV7-9,TRBJ2-7,.,CASSFPQGGADEQYF
TRBV7-2,TRBJ1-5,.,CASSSGGVTQPQHF
TRBV28,TRBJ2-2,TRBD1,CASWTGTGSTGELFF
TRBV28,TRBJ1-2,TRBD1,CASSAWDRGPESDYGYTF
TRBV29-1,TRBJ1-2,TRBD1,CSDRTGQEYGYTF
TRBV7-2,TRBJ2-1,.,CASSPGVGHPNNEQFF
TRBV19,TRBJ2-2,TRBD2,CASSIVGGGDNTGELFF
TRBV6-5,TRBJ2-1,TRBD2,CASSSPRGGSYNEQFF
TRBV6-5,TRBJ2-2,TRBD1,CASQWTGDTGELFF
TRBV29-1,TRBJ1-1,.,CSVEVTEAFF
TRBV27,TRBJ1-5,.,CASSSTGYLSQPQHF
TRBV27,TRBJ2-3,TRBD2,CASRRSSGLDTQYF
TRBV27,TRBJ2-7,.,CASSWSPVNSYEQYF
TRBV7-9,TRBJ1-2,TRBD1,CASSLVSQGIFGYTF
TRBV30,TRBJ1-5,TRBD1,CACEGANGNQPQHF
TRBV4-3,TRBJ1-4,TRBD1,CASSQDPGQENEKLFF
TRBV6-6,TRBJ1-5,.,CASSHGTSYNQPQHF
TRBV6-5,TRBJ1-1,.,CASSYSGKANTEAFF
TRBV4-1,TRBJ1-6,.,CASSQGGRTSSYNSPLHF
TRBV7-9,TRBJ1-6,TRBD1,CASSPRITGDNSPLHF
TRBV4-2,TRBJ1-5,.,CASSTLGGDSNQPQHF
TRBV5-6,TRBJ1-2,.,CASSLDYRVGGYTF
TRBV11-3,TRBJ2-7,TRBD1,CASSRGQGREQYF
TRBV6-5,TRBJ1-1,.,CASSYSSPNTEAFF
TRBV7-3,TRBJ1-2,TRBD1,CASSPGTGPGGYTF
TRBV30,TRBJ1-2,.,CAWSETIGEYGYTF
TRBV19,TRBJ2-1,.,CASGFTPNEQFF
TRBV4-1,TRBJ1-1,TRBD1,CASSQLDRANTEAFF
TRBV5-5,TRBJ1-2,.,CASSPSNNYGYTF
TRBV5-1,TRBJ2-3,TRBD1,CASSLDRGLSDTQYF
TRBV5-1,TRBJ1-2,.,CASSREGVSNPNYGYTF
TRBV5-5,TRBJ1-2,.,CASSFQGSPGNYGYTF
TRBV7-9,TRBJ1-6,.,CASSFAGGLLHF
TRBV18,TRBJ1-1,TRBD1,CASSPPTNRGTEAFF